This is a list of T cell receptor beta chains from one sample in a study of blood T cell repertoires in COVID-19. The table came from immunoSEQ multiplex PCR; TCRdb's copy has only in-frame clones and leaves some out. The data show some 150,000 clones, over 75% seen once. Input material: peripheral blood. All receptors derive from a human donor in a cohort sampled during active COVID-19. Both conserved end residues are part of each CDR3. Fields, in order: J gene, D gene, clone size, CDR3 length, V gene, CDR3 DNA, CDR3 protein. A D gene is named only where the DNA matches it firmly. A clone size is listed for some rows: how often the clone was seen (once, few, many), or a class if it is expanded.

TRBJ2-5 - - 15 TRBV6-6 TGTGCCAGCAGTTCCAACCGGGACTCTCAAGAGACCCAGTACTTC CASSSNRDSQETQYF
TRBJ2-7 - - 13 TRBV11-2 TGTGCCAGCAGCTTCAACAGGCCTACCGAGCAGTACTTC CASSFNRPTEQYF
TRBJ2-7 - - 15 TRBV28 TGTGCCAGCAGCTCAGGGGGAGTAAAGACGGGGGAGCAGGACTTC CASSSGGVKTGEQDF
TRBJ2-1 - - 12 TRBV7-2 TGTGCCAGCTCCCGCTCCTACAATGAGCAGTTCTTC CASSRSYNEQFF
TRBJ2-4 - - 15 TRBV6-2/TRBV6-3 TGTGCCAGCAGCCCCAGGGGATCAGCCAAAAACATTCAGTACTTC CASSPRGSAKNIQYF
TRBJ2-7 TRBD2 - 14 TRBV6-5 TGTGCCAGCAGTTACGGCAGGGGACTAGACGAGCAGTACTTC CASSYGRGLDEQYF
TRBJ1-3 - once 15 TRBV4-1 TGCGCCAGCAGCCTGACAGACTTATCTGGAAACACCATATATTTT CASSLTDLSGNTIYF
TRBJ1-5 - - 13 TRBV7-2 TGTGCCAGCAGCTTAGGTTCGGAGCAGCCCCAGCATTTT CASSLGSEQPQHF
TRBJ2-1 - - 11 TRBV5-6 TGTGCCAGCAGCTCTCTCCTAGAGCAGTTCTTC CASSSLLEQFF
TRBJ2-3 - few 14 TRBV6-6 TGTGCCAGCAGAGGGGGGACAGTTACAGATACGCAGTATTTT CASRGGTVTDTQYF
TRBJ2-3 TRBD2 - 15 TRBV6-4 TGTGCCAGCAGTGACAACGGACTAGGGGCAGATACGCAGTATTTT CASSDNGLGADTQYF
TRBJ2-1 TRBD1 - 14 TRBV6-2/TRBV6-3 TGTGCCAGCAGTTACCCGGACAGGGTGCATGAGCAGTTCTTC CASSYPDRVHEQFF
TRBJ1-2 - - 16 TRBV19 TGTGCCAGTAGTACTATGGGGTCGGCCAGGGGTGATGGCTACACCTTC CASSTMGSARGDGYTF
TRBJ2-2 TRBD2 - 17 TRBV5-1 TGCGCCAGCAGCTCGAAAGCAGCGGGAGGGCGGACCGGGGAGCTGTTTTTT CASSSKAAGGRTGELFF
TRBJ2-2 TRBD2 - 17 TRBV3-1/TRBV3-2 TGTGCCAGCAGCCAACCCCTTATGGAGCGGGAACCCGGGGAGCTGTTTTTT CASSQPLMEREPGELFF
TRBJ2-1 TRBD1 - 15 TRBV15 TGTGCCACCAGCAGCGGACAGGCGGTATTGGATGAGCAGTTCTTC CATSSGQAVLDEQFF
TRBJ1-5 TRBD1 few 18 TRBV15 TGTGCCACCAGCAGAGCAAGGACAGGGAATTTTCCAAATCAGCCCCAGCATTTT CATSRARTGNFPNQPQHF
TRBJ2-2 - - 15 TRBV7-8 TGTGCCAGCAGCCGCCCAGGTTCCTCCACCGGGGAGCTGTTTTTT CASSRPGSSTGELFF
TRBJ1-1 - - 14 TRBV14 TGTGCCAGCAGCCCCTTAGCGGTGGGCACTGAAGCTTTCTTT CASSPLAVGTEAFF
TRBJ1-5 - - 15 TRBV19 TGTGCCAGTAGCCTCGCGACCAGGGACAATCAGCCCCAGCATTTT CASSLATRDNQPQHF
TRBJ2-3 TRBD1 few 13 TRBV3-1/TRBV3-2 TGTGCCAGCAGCCCCAGGGGGCAAGATACGCAGTATTTT CASSPRGQDTQYF
TRBJ1-1 - - 13 TRBV29-1 TGCAGCGTTGTTGTGGGGGCCAACACTGAAGCTTTCTTT CSVVVGANTEAFF